This TCR beta chain originates from a study of blood T cells in healthy people across ages. The use of a sample-barcoded 5' primer and a J-beta primer mix characterized a second PCR of roughly 6 to 11 cycles. Every cDNA was tagged by a template-switch adaptor with 12 random nucleotides. A single record per CDR3 protein comes from TCRdb applying MiXCR to the 5' RACE reads. The sample holds around 1.1 million distinct CDR3 sequences, less than 45% seen once. Comment on this clonotype: Its antigen is undetermined.

V lost 0 bases, J lost 9 bases, and 18 bases lay in between. The CDR3 has 15 amino acids. The germline gives CDR1 DFQATT, CDR2 SNEGSKA (reference sequence). Findings of the study overall: Shifts in expanded clonotypes may have been confounded by donor CMV status, which was unknown.

The TCR was taken from a man aged 18 to 30 in good health. This chain links TRBV20-1 with TRBJ1-5; possible D gene TRBD1, 5 bases. Sequencing was done on a sample of blood. In nucleotides, the CDR3 is TGCAGTGCTAGAGACACCGGGACGGGGTATTTGCCCCAGCATTTT. Protein: CSARDTGTGYLPQHF.